This TCR beta chain was identified during a study of shared clonotypes between healthy human individuals. A remark on this clone: Its antigen remains unidentified.

CDR3 length equals 16 residues. V lost 6 bases and J 6 bases, leaving 20 bases between the germline ends. CDR1 and CDR2 (germline): ENHRY, SYGVKD. Assay runs were performed at deep level. Sequenced by immunoSEQ multiplex PCR; TCRdb stores in-frame clones only, minus some. This repertoire shows about 2.4 million clones, 90% to 95% found once; its top ten account for 0.36%. The authors divided CD4+ cells into CD45RA+ naive and CD45RA-negative memory subsets. Findings and caveats of the study: What naive subsets generally showed was a larger estimated richness than memory subsets showed.

Sequences were obtained from naive CD4+ T cells from PBMCs. The subset is: CD45RA+ positively selected. The V call is TRBV10-3, the J call TRBJ2-2, with D tentatively TRBD2 (6 bases). The source is a man aged 18 to 29 in good health. Some clones in this sample may be carry-over from other donors' samples. The CDR3 spells CAIRTGVSHSAGELFF. The CDR3 coding sequence is TGTGCCATCAGAACGGGAGTGTCCCACAGCGCCGGGGAGCTGTTTTTT.